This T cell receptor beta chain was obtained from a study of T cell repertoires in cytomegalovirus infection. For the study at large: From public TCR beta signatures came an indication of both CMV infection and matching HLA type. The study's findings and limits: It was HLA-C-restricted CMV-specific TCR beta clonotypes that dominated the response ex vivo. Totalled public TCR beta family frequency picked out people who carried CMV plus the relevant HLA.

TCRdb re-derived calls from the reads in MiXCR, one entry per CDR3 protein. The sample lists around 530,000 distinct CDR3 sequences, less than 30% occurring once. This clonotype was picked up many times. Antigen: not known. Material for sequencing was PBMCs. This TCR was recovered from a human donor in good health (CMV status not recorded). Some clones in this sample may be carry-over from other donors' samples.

The DNA for the CDR3 is TGTGCCAGCAGCTACCGGAGGACAGCCGAATTTTACGAGCAGTACGTC. Its translation is CASSYRRTAEFYEQYV. The gene calls are TRBV7-8 and TRBJ2-7, with D maybe TRBD1 (6 bases). This CDR3 is 16 amino acids long. V lost 4 bases and J 4 bases, leaving 20 bases between the germline ends. Germline V CDR1 and CDR2: SGHVS, FQNEAQ.